The clone carrying this TCR beta chain was observed many times. The antigen is unknown. The data originate from a study of glioma-infiltrating T cells. General study results and limits: Tissue and blood shared very few CDR3 sequences. Tissue-blood divergence was below expectation in non-neoplastic patients, above in gliomas.

The iRepertoire nested amplicon-rescue multiplex PCR amplified TCR alpha and beta CDR3s from RNA. TCRdb independently ran MiXCR on the multiplex PCR reads; one entry per CDR3 protein. The data hold more than 95,000 distinct CDR3 sequences, with roughly 25% observed a single time. The ends lost 6 bases at V and 7 bases at J; junction bases unmatched: 8. The CDR3 runs 13 residues. Germline values: CDR1 ENHRY, CDR2 SYGVKD. This TCR was recovered from a human donor with low-grade glioma or glioblastoma, undergoing nonglioma brain surgery, or in good health (not recorded which). The rearrangement uses TRBV10-3 and TRBJ1-1; 7 bases align to TRBD1. Specimen: glioma tissue, nonneoplastic brain tissue, or PBMCs (not recorded which). CDR3 region: CAISHGTDHEAFF. In DNA, the CDR3 is TGTGCCATCAGCCATGGGACAGACCATGAAGCTTTCTTT.